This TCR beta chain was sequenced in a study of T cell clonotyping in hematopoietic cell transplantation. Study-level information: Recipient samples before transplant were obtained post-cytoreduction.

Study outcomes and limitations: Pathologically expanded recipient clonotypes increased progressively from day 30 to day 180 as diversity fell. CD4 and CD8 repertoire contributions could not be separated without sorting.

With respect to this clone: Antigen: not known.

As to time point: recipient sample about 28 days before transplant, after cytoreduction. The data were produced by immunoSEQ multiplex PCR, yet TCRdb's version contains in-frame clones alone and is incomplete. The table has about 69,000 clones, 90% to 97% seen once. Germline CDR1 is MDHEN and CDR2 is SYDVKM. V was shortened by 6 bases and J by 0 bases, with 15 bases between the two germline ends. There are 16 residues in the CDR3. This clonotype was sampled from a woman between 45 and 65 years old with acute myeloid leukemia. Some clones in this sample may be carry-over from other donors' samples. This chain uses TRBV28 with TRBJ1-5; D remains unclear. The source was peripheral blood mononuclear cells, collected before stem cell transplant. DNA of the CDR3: TGTGCCAGCAGCCTCCACCAAGGAGATAGCAATCAGCCCCAGCATTTT. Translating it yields CASSLHQGDSNQPQHF.